What follows describes a single T cell receptor (beta chain). No antigen is known for it. These data belong to a study of graft-versus-host responses after intestinal transplantation. Study-wide background: As for transplant type, recipients had multivisceral, liver-intestinal, or isolated intestinal grafts. Among the recipients, all got anti-thymocyte globulin induction and then tacrolimus and steroids for about 3 years.

Sequencing was performed with immunoSEQ multiplex PCR; in TCRdb, only in-frame clones are kept and a portion is missing. The sample gives tens of thousands of clones, about 93% of which show up once; approximately 20% is in the top ten. The CDR3 runs to 11 residues. Germline CDR1 reads MNHNS; CDR2 reads SASEGT. Between the trimmed V and J ends, which lost 7 bases and 5 bases, there was a span of 8 bases. General study results and limits: Allografts from individuals with graft-donor T cell macrochimerism displayed high graft-versus-host to host-versus-graft clonal ratios. Ileal or blood samples showed some GvH clones first, and such clones were also found in recipient marrow.

The receptor was isolated from a human donor who was the organ donor for an intestinal transplant. Specimen: unstimulated CD8+ T cells sorted from spleen or lymph node cells, collected before transplant. V and J are TRBV6-1 and TRBJ1-1, with unresolved D. The CDR3 sequence: CASTVGTEAFF. CDR3 nucleotide sequence: TGTGCCAGCACCGTGGGGACTGAAGCTTTCTTT.